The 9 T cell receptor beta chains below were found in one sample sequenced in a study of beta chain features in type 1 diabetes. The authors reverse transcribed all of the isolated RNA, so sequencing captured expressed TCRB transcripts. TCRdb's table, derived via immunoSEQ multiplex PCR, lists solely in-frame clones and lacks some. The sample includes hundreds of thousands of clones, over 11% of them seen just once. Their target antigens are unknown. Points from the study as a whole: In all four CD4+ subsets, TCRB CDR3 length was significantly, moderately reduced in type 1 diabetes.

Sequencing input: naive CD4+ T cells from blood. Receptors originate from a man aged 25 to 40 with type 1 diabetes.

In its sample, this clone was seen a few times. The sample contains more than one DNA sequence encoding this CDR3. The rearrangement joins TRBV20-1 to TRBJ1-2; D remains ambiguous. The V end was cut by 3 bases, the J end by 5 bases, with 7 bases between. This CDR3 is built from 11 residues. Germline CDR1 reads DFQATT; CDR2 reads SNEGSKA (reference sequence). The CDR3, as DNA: TGCAGTGCTAGGGGAGATTATGGCTACACCTTC. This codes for CSARGDYGYTF.

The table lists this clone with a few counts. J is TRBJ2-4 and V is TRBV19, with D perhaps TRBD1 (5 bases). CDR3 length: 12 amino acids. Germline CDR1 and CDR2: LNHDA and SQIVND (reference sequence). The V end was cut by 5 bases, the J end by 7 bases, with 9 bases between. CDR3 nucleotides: TGTGCCAGTAGTCCAGGGCCGAACATTCAGTACTTC. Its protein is CASSPGPNIQYF.

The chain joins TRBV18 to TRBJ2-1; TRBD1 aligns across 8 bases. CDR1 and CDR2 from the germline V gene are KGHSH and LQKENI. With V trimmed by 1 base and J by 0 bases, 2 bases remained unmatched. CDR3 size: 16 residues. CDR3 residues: CASSPRGTGSYNEQFF. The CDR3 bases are TGTGCCAGCTCACCACGAGGGACAGGCTCCTACAATGAGCAGTTCTTC.

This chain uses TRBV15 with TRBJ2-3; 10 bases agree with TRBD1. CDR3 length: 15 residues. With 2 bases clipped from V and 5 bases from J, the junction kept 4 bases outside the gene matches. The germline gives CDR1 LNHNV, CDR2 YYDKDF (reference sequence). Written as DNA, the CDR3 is TGTGCCACCAGCAGACGACAGGGGGCGGGAGATACGCAGTATTTT. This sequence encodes CATSRRQGAGDTQYF.

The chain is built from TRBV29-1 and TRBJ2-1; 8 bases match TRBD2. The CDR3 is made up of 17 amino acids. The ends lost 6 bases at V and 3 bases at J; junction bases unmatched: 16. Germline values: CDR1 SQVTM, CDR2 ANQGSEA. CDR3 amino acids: CSVPPSQRESNYNEQFF. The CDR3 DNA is TGCAGCGTCCCTCCCTCACAGCGGGAGAGTAACTACAATGAGCAGTTCTTC.

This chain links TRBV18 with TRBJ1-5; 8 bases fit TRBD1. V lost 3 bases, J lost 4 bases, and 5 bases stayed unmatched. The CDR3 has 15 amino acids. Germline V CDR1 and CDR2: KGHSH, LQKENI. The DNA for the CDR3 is TGTGCCAGCTCACCTCGGACAGGGAGGAATCAGCCCCAGCATTTT. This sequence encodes CASSPRTGRNQPQHF.

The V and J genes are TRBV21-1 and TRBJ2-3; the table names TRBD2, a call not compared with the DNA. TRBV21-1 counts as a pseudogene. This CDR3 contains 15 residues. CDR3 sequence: CASSKGEPRRDTQYF. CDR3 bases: TGTGCCAGCAGCAAAGGAGAGCCAAGGCGGGATACGCAGTATTTT.

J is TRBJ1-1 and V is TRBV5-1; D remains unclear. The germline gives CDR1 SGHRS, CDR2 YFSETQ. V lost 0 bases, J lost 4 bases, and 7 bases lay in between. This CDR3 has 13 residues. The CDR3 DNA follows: TGCGCCAGCAGCTTGGCACAGTCCACTGAAGCTTTCTTT. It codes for CASSLAQSTEAFF. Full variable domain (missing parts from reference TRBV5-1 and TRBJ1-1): KAGVTQTPRYLIKTRGQQVTLSCSPISGHRSVSWYQQTPGQGLQFLFEYFSETQRNKGNFPGRFSGRQFSNSRSEMNVSTLELGDSALYLCASSLAQSTEAFFGQGTRLTVV.

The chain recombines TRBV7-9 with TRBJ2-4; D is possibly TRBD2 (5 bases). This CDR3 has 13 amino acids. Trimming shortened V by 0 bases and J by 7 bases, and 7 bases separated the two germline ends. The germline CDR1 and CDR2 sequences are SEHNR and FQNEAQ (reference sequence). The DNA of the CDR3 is TGTGCCAGCAGCTTAGCGGAGGCCAACATTCAGTACTTC. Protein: CASSLAEANIQYF.